This T cell receptor (beta chain) comes out of a study of vaccination and CD4 T cells after COVID-19. CD4+ T cells that had been cultured provided DNA sequenced with the Oncomine TCR Beta short-read assay. TCRdb reprocessed the PCR reads with MiXCR, giving one entry per CDR3 protein. Counted here are under 25,000 distinct CDR3 sequences, about 54% occurring once; the ten biggest clones make up about 3%. The treatment is: 10-day PBMC culture with coronavirus spike peptide pools or control peptides (ViraFEST assay). Notes on this clonotype: What it binds is unknown.

Germline values: CDR1 LNHDA, CDR2 SQIVND (reference sequence). The CDR3 spans 13 residues. Trimming at V came to 9 bases and at J to 1 base, leaving 3 bases not matched to a gene. Sequencing was carried out using CD4+ T cells from blood, cultured in vitro. The chain has TRBV19 and TRBJ1-5, with 7 bases aligning to TRBD1. The source of this sequence is a human donor who had recovered from COVID-19. Here the CDR3 DNA reads TGTGCCAGCAGGGGACAGAGCAATCAGCCCCAGCATTTT. Translation gives CASRGQSNQPQHF.